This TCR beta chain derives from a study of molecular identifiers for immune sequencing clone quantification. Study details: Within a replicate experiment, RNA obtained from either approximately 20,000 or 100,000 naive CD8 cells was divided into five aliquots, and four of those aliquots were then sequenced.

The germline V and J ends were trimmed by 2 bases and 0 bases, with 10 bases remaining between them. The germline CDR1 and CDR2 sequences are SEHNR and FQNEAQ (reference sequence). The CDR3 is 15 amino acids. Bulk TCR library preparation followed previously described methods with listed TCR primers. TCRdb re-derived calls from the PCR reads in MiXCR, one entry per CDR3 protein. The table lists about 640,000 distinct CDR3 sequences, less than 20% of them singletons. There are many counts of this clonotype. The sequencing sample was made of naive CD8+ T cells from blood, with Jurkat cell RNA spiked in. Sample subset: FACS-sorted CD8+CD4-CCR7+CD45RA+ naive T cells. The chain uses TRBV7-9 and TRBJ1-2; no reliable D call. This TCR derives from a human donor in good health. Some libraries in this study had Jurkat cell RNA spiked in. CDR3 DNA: TGTGCCAGCAGCTTACCACAAGAGCCTAACTATGGCTACACCTTC. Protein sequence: CASSLPQEPNYGYTF.